A selection of T cell receptor beta chains follows, all from one sample in a study of graft-versus-host responses after intestinal transplantation. The antigens for these receptors are not known. The data were produced by immunoSEQ multiplex PCR, yet TCRdb's version contains in-frame clones alone and is incomplete. The sample carries about 88,000 clones, more than 85% recorded once. This specimen consisted of unstimulated CD4+ T cells sorted from spleen or lymph node cells, obtained before transplant. These receptor sequences come from a human donor who was the organ donor for an intestinal transplant. Both conserved end residues are part of each CDR3. A D gene is named only where the DNA matches it firmly. Only some rows state a clone size, as once, few, many or a class for expanded clones.

NA,TRBJ1-2,NA,TRBV6-1,CASRFSGMGGYTF,TGTGCCAGCAGGTTCTCAGGGATGGGAGGCTACACCTTC
TRBD2,TRBJ2-7,few,TRBV9,CASSVAPSGGAYEQYF,TGTGCCAGCAGCGTAGCACCTAGCGGGGGGGCCTACGAGCAGTACTTC
TRBD2,TRBJ2-7,NA,TRBV11-2,CASSLLAGVIHEQYF,TGTGCCAGCAGCTTGTTAGCGGGAGTAATCCACGAGCAGTACTTC
TRBD1,TRBJ2-5,NA,TRBV29-1,CSARLRGTGSQETQYF,TGCAGCGCCAGATTGCGAGGGACAGGAAGTCAAGAGACCCAGTACTTC
NA,TRBJ1-2,once,TRBV28,CASRQDTTYGYTF,TGTGCCAGCAGGCAAGATACCACTTATGGCTACACCTTC
TRBD2,TRBJ2-5,NA,TRBV9,CASSVASGPAGTQYF,TGTGCCAGCAGCGTTGCTAGCGGGCCCGCGGGGACCCAGTACTTC
NA,TRBJ1-2,NA,TRBV5-6,CASNPLPTIDYGYTF,TGTGCCAGCAACCCTTTACCAACTATTGACTATGGCTACACCTTC
TRBD1,TRBJ1-2,NA,TRBV30,CACNEQGNYGYTF,TGTGCCTGTAACGAACAGGGGAACTATGGCTACACCTTC
TRBD1,TRBJ2-7,NA,TRBV5-1,CASSPWTGGYEQYF,TGCGCCAGCAGCCCCTGGACAGGTGGCTACGAGCAGTACTTC
NA,TRBJ1-6,NA,TRBV6-1,CASRATEGSSPLHF,TGTGCCAGCAGGGCAACCGAGGGATCCTCACCCCTCCACTTT
NA,TRBJ2-2,NA,TRBV6-5,CASTTSTRNTGELFF,TGTGCCAGCACCACATCGACTAGGAACACCGGGGAGCTGTTTTTT
TRBD2,TRBJ2-7,NA,TRBV6-5,CASSYGGLAGGDEQYF,TGTGCCAGCAGTTACGGGGGACTAGCGGGAGGGGACGAGCAGTACTTC
NA,TRBJ1-3,NA,TRBV9,CASSEAGFSGNTIYF,TGTGCCAGCAGCGAAGCAGGCTTCTCTGGAAACACCATATATTTT
NA,TRBJ2-5,NA,TRBV5-8,CASSFVFGQTQYF,TGTGCCAGCAGCTTTGTTTTTGGGCAGACCCAGTACTTC
NA,TRBJ1-1,NA,TRBV2,CASRMLTQGPEAFF,TGTGCCAGCAGGATGCTTACACAGGGCCCTGAAGCTTTCTTT
NA,TRBJ2-3,NA,TRBV28,CASSFFRRTDTQYF,TGTGCCAGCAGTTTTTTCAGGCGCACAGATACGCAGTATTTT
TRBD1,TRBJ1-4,NA,TRBV5-1,CASSLVMADRAYEKLFF,TGCGCCAGCAGCTTGGTAATGGCGGACAGGGCCTATGAAAAACTGTTTTTT
NA,TRBJ1-1,NA,TRBV9,CASSLDGRAGSTEAFF,TGTGCCAGCAGCCTTGACGGTCGGGCGGGGTCCACTGAAGCTTTCTTT
TRBD1,TRBJ2-5,NA,TRBV5-6,CASSLVRTGVDMETQYF,TGTGCCAGCAGCTTGGTTCGGACAGGGGTTGATATGGAGACCCAGTACTTC
TRBD2,TRBJ2-1,NA,TRBV6-4,CASRGLAGGMNEQFF,TGTGCCAGCAGGGGACTAGCGGGGGGGATGAATGAGCAGTTCTTC
NA,TRBJ1-1,NA,TRBV5-1,CASSLEPGENTEAFF,TGCGCCAGCAGCTTGGAGCCAGGGGAGAACACTGAAGCTTTCTTT
NA,TRBJ2-6,NA,TRBV2,CASSEVFGHTYSGANVLTF,TGTGCCAGCAGTGAAGTTTTCGGACATACATACTCTGGGGCCAACGTCCTGACTTTC
NA,TRBJ2-5,NA,TRBV5-8,CASSLKNRQETQYF,TGTGCCAGCAGCTTGAAGAACAGGCAAGAGACCCAGTACTTC
NA,TRBJ1-1,NA,TRBV30,CAWSEQTEAFF,TGTGCCTGGAGTGAACAGACTGAAGCTTTCTTT
NA,TRBJ1-2,NA,TRBV29-1,CSVDVQGENGYTF,TGCAGCGTAGATGTACAGGGAGAGAATGGCTACACCTTC
TRBD1,TRBJ2-3,NA,TRBV18,CASSRQGSATDTQYF,TGTGCCAGCTCCCGACAGGGAAGTGCCACAGATACGCAGTATTTT
TRBD1,TRBJ2-7,once,TRBV10-3,CAISESTQGAYEQYF,TGTGCCATCAGTGAGTCGACTCAGGGGGCGTACGAGCAGTACTTC
TRBD2,TRBJ2-2,NA,TRBV9,CASSVGGRANTGELFF,TGTGCCAGCAGCGTTGGCGGGAGGGCGAACACCGGGGAGCTGTTTTTT
TRBD1,TRBJ1-5,NA,TRBV19,CASSYGTAYSNQPQHF,TGTGCCAGTAGCTACGGGACAGCTTATAGCAATCAGCCCCAGCATTTT
TRBD1,TRBJ1-5,NA,TRBV19,CATRDSPYVSNQPQHF,TGTGCCACCCGGGACAGCCCCTATGTAAGCAATCAGCCCCAGCATTTT
NA,TRBJ2-7,NA,TRBV23-1,CASSQFFSRGTTYEQYF,TGCGCCAGCAGTCAATTCTTTTCAAGGGGCACAACCTACGAGCAGTACTTC
NA,TRBJ1-3,NA,TRBV7-8,CASSSTAGNTIYF,TGTGCCAGCAGCTCTACAGCTGGAAACACCATATATTTT
NA,TRBJ2-3,NA,TRBV19,CASSTEGYTQYF,TGTGCCAGTAGCACCGAGGGTTATACGCAGTATTTT
TRBD2,TRBJ2-1,once,TRBV6-5,CASSYGLAEYNEQFF,TGTGCCAGCAGTTACGGTCTAGCGGAATACAATGAGCAGTTCTTC